This is a list of T cell receptor beta chains from one sample in a study of T cells after yellow fever vaccination. TCRdb re-analysed the 5' RACE reads in MiXCR, keeping a single row per CDR3 protein. There are a few hundred thousand distinct CDR3 sequences in the sample; about a sixth occur only once, and around 15% lies in the top ten. Material: PBMCs, obtained about 5 days after the first yellow fever vaccination. These receptors were collected from a man aged 18 to 30 who received the YFV17D yellow fever vaccine. Each CDR3 is given with its conserved first and last residue. Fields, in order: J gene, clone size, D gene, V gene, CDR3 DNA, CDR3 protein. The D gene is left open where the match is weak. For some rows the clone size is stated as once, few or many, or as a class when expanded; others skip it.

TRBJ2-2,few,-,TRBV7-6,TGTGCCAGCAGTCCGCCCCCGATCACGACCGGGGAGCTGTTTTTT,CASSPPPITTGELFF
TRBJ2-3,few,-,TRBV27,TGTGCCAGCAGTTTGACTCCCTCCCCAGATACGCAGTATTTT,CASSLTPSPDTQYF
TRBJ2-1,-,-,TRBV25-1,TGTGCCAGCAGGGGCGTAGAAGGCTCCTACAATGAGCAGTTCTTC,CASRGVEGSYNEQFF
TRBJ1-6,-,TRBD1,TRBV4-1,TGCGCCAGCAGCCAAGCAGACAGGGACAATTCACCCCTCCACTTT,CASSQADRDNSPLHF
TRBJ2-7,few,-,TRBV5-1,TGCGCCAGCAGCGAGTACGTCTCTACCTACGAGCAGTACTTC,CASSEYVSTYEQYF
TRBJ2-1,few,-,TRBV10-3,TGTGCCATCAGCGTGCCGGGGTGGAATGAGCAGTTCTTC,CAISVPGWNEQFF
TRBJ1-1,few,-,TRBV7-2,TGTGCCAGCAGCTTAGACAGAGCCCACATGAACACTGAAGCTTTCTTT,CASSLDRAHMNTEAFF
TRBJ1-3,few,-,TRBV7-2,TGTGCCAGCAGTTTTGGAAGCTACTCTGGAAACACCATATATTTT,CASSFGSYSGNTIYF
TRBJ1-2,-,-,TRBV7-9,TGTGCCAGCAGCTTTGGCAGGGTAGGGGGCTACACCTTC,CASSFGRVGGYTF
TRBJ1-2,-,-,TRBV5-1,TGCGCCAGCAGCCCGACTGGACAGCTGCCTATATTCTATGGCTACACCTTC,CASSPTGQLPIFYGYTF
TRBJ1-2,few,-,TRBV3-1,TGTGCCAGCAGCCAAGGCTTAACAGGCTATGGCTACACCTTC,CASSQGLTGYGYTF
TRBJ2-5,many,-,TRBV10-1,TGCGCCAGCAGTGTCGGAGGGGGCGCAGAGACCCAGTACTTC,CASSVGGGAETQYF
TRBJ2-3,few,TRBD2,TRBV4-1,TGCGCCAGCAGCTCACTAGCGGACACAGATACGCAGTATTTT,CASSSLADTDTQYF
TRBJ1-6,-,TRBD1,TRBV5-6,TGTGCCAGCAGCTTGGGCGGGCCGGACAGGCTTTATAATTCACCCCTCCACTTT,CASSLGGPDRLYNSPLHF
TRBJ2-7,-,-,TRBV6-2/TRBV6-3,TGTGCCAGCACCTGGGGCGCAGACAACTACGAGCAGTACTTC,CASTWGADNYEQYF
TRBJ2-2,-,TRBD1,TRBV5-1,TGCGCCAGCAGCCCCCGGACAGGGAAGGACGGGGAGCTGTTTTTT,CASSPRTGKDGELFF
TRBJ2-2,-,-,TRBV6-4,TGTGCCAGCAGTGATCAGGGCGCCACCGGGGAGCTGTTTTTT,CASSDQGATGELFF
TRBJ1-1,few,-,TRBV3-1,TGTGCCAGCAGCCAAGATGCGGGGCGAGGGGTGAACACTGAAGCTTTCTTT,CASSQDAGRGVNTEAFF
TRBJ2-2,few,-,TRBV5-1,TGCGCCAGCAGCCTACAAGGTCTGGGGAACACCGGGGAGCTGTTTTTT,CASSLQGLGNTGELFF
TRBJ2-3,-,TRBD2,TRBV24-1,TGTGCCACCAGTAGCGGGGGGGGCCCAGATACGCAGTATTTT,CATSSGGGPDTQYF
TRBJ2-1,many,TRBD2,TRBV7-9,TGTGCCAGCAGCCTAAAAGCGGGGACTTACTACAATGAGCAGTTCTTC,CASSLKAGTYYNEQFF
TRBJ2-5,few,TRBD2,TRBV15,TGTGCCACCAGTAGGTGGGCTAGCGGGCAAGAGACCCAGTACTTC,CATSRWASGQETQYF
TRBJ2-7,few,-,TRBV19,TGTGCCAGTGCCCAGGGCCCACCTTTTTACGAGCAGTACTTC,CASAQGPPFYEQYF
TRBJ2-5,many,-,TRBV12-3/TRBV12-4,TGTGCCAGCACCATGGGGGGGGCTAGCGGAGAGACCCAGTACTTC,CASTMGGASGETQYF
TRBJ1-2,-,-,TRBV19,TGTGCCAGTAACCCAGGGACGACCTATGGCTACACCTTC,CASNPGTTYGYTF
TRBJ2-1,few,-,TRBV10-3,TGTGCCATCAGTGAGGGTCAGGGAGCCTACAATGAGCAGTTCTTC,CAISEGQGAYNEQFF
TRBJ2-1,few,-,TRBV12-3/TRBV12-4,TGTGCCAGCAGTGGGTCTGCCGGACTCTCCTACAATGAGCAGTTCTTC,CASSGSAGLSYNEQFF
TRBJ2-5,few,-,TRBV12-3/TRBV12-4,TGTGCCAGCAGTTTTGGACTAAGAGAGACCCAGTACTTC,CASSFGLRETQYF
TRBJ2-2,few,-,TRBV12-3/TRBV12-4,TGTGCCAGCAGCCTCAGGGGGGTGAACACCGGGGAGCTGTTTTTT,CASSLRGVNTGELFF
TRBJ1-1,-,-,TRBV10-1,TGCGCCAGCAGTGAGTGGGGGTCGTTGGCTTTCTTT,CASSEWGSLAFF
TRBJ2-5,few,TRBD2,TRBV6-2/TRBV6-3,TGTGCCAGCAGTTACGGACTAGCGGGGGGGCTGGAGACCCAGTACTTC,CASSYGLAGGLETQYF
TRBJ2-5,few,TRBD1,TRBV4-1,TGCGCCAGCAGCCAAGATAGGACAGGCCGGACCCAGTACTTC,CASSQDRTGRTQYF
TRBJ2-7,-,-,TRBV4-3,TGCGCCAGCAGCCTACGCCAGACAACCCTGGGCTCCTACGAGCAGTACTTC,CASSLRQTTLGSYEQYF
TRBJ2-5,-,TRBD2,TRBV7-9,TGTGCCAGCAGCAAAGTGCTAGCGGAAGAGACCCAGTACTTC,CASSKVLAEETQYF
TRBJ2-7,-,TRBD1,TRBV7-9,TGTGCCAGCAGCTTAAGGGACAGCGAGCAGTACTTC,CASSLRDSEQYF
TRBJ2-2,many,-,TRBV6-5,TGTGCCAGCACCGGGACGAACACCGGGGAGCTGTTTTTT,CASTGTNTGELFF
TRBJ2-1,many,-,TRBV24-1,TGTGCCACCAGTGATTCTATGGGGAGCACCTACAATGAGCAGTTCTTC,CATSDSMGSTYNEQFF
TRBJ2-5,few,-,TRBV13,TGTGCCAGCAGCCCATGGGGGGGGCGCGAAGAGACCCAGTACTTC,CASSPWGGREETQYF
TRBJ1-5,-,TRBD1,TRBV11-2,TGTGCCAGCAGCAACGGACAGGGCCTCAATCAGCCCCAGCATTTT,CASSNGQGLNQPQHF
TRBJ2-2,-,TRBD1,TRBV24-1,TGTGCCACCAGTGCGACAGGGAGCGCCGGGGAGCTGTTTTTT,CATSATGSAGELFF
TRBJ2-2,few,TRBD1,TRBV6-1,TGTGCCAGCAGTGAAAGGGACAGGGGCGGCGGGGACACCGGGGAGCTGTTTTTT,CASSERDRGGGDTGELFF
TRBJ1-6,few,-,TRBV6-2/TRBV6-3,TGTGCCAGCAGTTACCCACAGCTAAATTCACCCCTCCACTTT,CASSYPQLNSPLHF
TRBJ2-1,-,TRBD2,TRBV7-9,TGTGCCAGCATCTTTTCGGGGGGGCCCAATGAGCAGTTCTTC,CASIFSGGPNEQFF
TRBJ2-2,few,-,TRBV24-1,TGTGCCACCACAGGACAAAACACCGGGGAGCTGTTTTTT,CATTGQNTGELFF
TRBJ2-1,-,-,TRBV13,TGTGCCAGCAGCTGGGGGCGCTCCTACAATGAGCAGTTCTTC,CASSWGRSYNEQFF
TRBJ1-4,few,-,TRBV12-3/TRBV12-4,TGTGCCAGCAGTCCGGGATACAGGGCAGCAACTAATGAAAAACTGTTTTTT,CASSPGYRAATNEKLFF